This entry features one T cell receptor beta chain sequence. This sample was included in a study of PD-L1 blockade in urothelial cancer. The sample's time point: peripheral blood 6 weeks after treatment start. Trimming pared 5 bases from V and 1 base from J, leaving 11 bases between. Germline V gene data show CDR1 as MDHEN and CDR2 as SYDVKM. The CDR3 contains 14 residues. The protocol was immunoSEQ multiplex PCR, while the TCRdb copy is restricted to in-frame clones and leaves out a portion. Of about 120,000 clones in the sample, around 86% were seen once. This chain uses TRBV28 with TRBJ1-1; no clear D gene. The receptor's source is a man aged 50-59 years with urothelial cancer. This sample comprised PBMCs, obtained around atezolizumab (anti-PD-L1) treatment. CDR3 region: CASSVTRQNTEAFF. In nucleotides, the CDR3 is TGTGCCAGCAGTGTGACAAGACAGAACACTGAAGCTTTCTTT.